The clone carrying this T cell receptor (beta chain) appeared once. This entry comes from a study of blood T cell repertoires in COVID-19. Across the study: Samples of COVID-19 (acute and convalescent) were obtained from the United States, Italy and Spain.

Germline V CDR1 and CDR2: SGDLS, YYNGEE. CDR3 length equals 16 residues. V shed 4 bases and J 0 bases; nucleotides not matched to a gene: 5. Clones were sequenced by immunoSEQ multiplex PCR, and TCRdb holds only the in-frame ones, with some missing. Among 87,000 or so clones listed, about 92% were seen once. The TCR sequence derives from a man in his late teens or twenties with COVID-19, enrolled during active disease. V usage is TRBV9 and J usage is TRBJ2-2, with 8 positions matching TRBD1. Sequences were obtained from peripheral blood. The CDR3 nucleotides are TGTGCCAGCAGCCCTCACAGGGGGGCGAACACCGGGGAGCTGTTTTTT. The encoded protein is CASSPHRGANTGELFF.